Following are 22 T cell receptor beta chains from one sample sequenced in a study of shared clonotypes between healthy human individuals. Naive CD8 populations comprised CD45RO-negative cells positively selected for CCR7, excluding terminally differentiated effector memory CD45RA+ cells. Data came from immunoSEQ multiplex PCR; TCRdb stores just in-frame clones and leaves some out. The repertoire holds around 1.9 million clones, with just under 95% as singletons. The source material was naive CD8+ T cells from PBMCs. Every receptor here comes from a man between 18 and 35 years old in good health. Some clones in this sample may be carry-over from other donors' samples.

This CDR3 is CASNPDSRSGNTIYF. DNA of the CDR3: TGCGCCAGCAACCCCGACAGCCGCTCTGGAAACACCATATATTTT. The V gene is TRBV4-1, the J gene TRBJ1-3; TRBD1 might be the D (5 bases). The length of the CDR3 is 15 residues. The germline V gene has CDR1 MGHRA and CDR2 YSYEKL. Trimming left V 7 bases short and J 0 bases short, with 13 bases between.

The chain uses TRBV19 and TRBJ2-7; the D gene is possibly TRBD1 (6 bases). Trimming took off 6 bases at V and 3 bases at J, with 12 bases between the two ends. This CDR3 contains 13 residues. CDR1 LNHDA and CDR2 SQIVND come from the germline V gene (reference sequence). The CDR3 DNA reads TGTGCCAGTAGCTTAACAGGGTTCTACGAGCAGTACTTC. Translating it yields CASSLTGFYEQYF.

V gene TRBV4-1 combines with J gene TRBJ1-3; D unresolved. The germline V gene has CDR1 MGHRA and CDR2 YSYEKL. V dropped 5 bases and J dropped 2 bases, with 16 bases sitting between them. This CDR3 has 16 residues. CDR3 coding DNA: TGCGCCAGCAGCTCCAGTCCCCTCGGGGCTGGAAACACCATATATTTT. Its protein product is CASSSSPLGAGNTIYF.

Concerning this clone: The identical CDR3 is also encoded by other nucleotide sequences in the sample. This sequence joins TRBV9 and TRBJ2-7; D is unclear. Germline CDR1 is SGDLS and CDR2 is YYNGEE. The V end was cut by 0 bases, the J end by 4 bases, with 8 bases between. This CDR3 has 13 amino acids. The CDR3 here is CASSVDSGYEQYF. In nucleotides, the CDR3 is TGTGCCAGCAGCGTAGACTCAGGTTACGAGCAGTACTTC.

V and J are TRBV29-1 and TRBJ2-7; 11 nucleotides align to TRBD1. Germline assignment: CDR1 SQVTM and CDR2 ANQGSEA. The J segment lost 1 base and the V segment lost 1 base, leaving 6 bases of the junction unmatched. The CDR3 extends over 16 amino acids. DNA of the CDR3: TGCAGCGTTGAAGTTCGAGGACAGGGGGCGTCCTACGAGCAGTACTTC. Protein product: CSVEVRGQGASYEQYF.

The CDR3 nucleotides are TGTGCCACCCGACTGGGAGCGATAAACGAGCAGTACTTC. Protein sequence: CATRLGAINEQYF. The chain combines TRBV27 with TRBJ2-7; D is possibly TRBD2 (5 bases). The CDR3 runs to 13 residues. V was shortened by 10 bases and J by 5 bases, with 18 bases between the two germline ends. Germline V gives CDR1 MNHEY, CDR2 SMNVEV (reference sequence).

J is TRBJ1-2 and V is TRBV7-3; D not certain. V was cut by 3 bases and J by 4 bases, with 12 bases left in between. The CDR3 covers 14 residues. The germline gives CDR1 SGHTA, CDR2 FQGTGA. The CDR3: CASSLGGSGYGYTF. Here the CDR3 DNA reads TGTGCCAGCAGCTTGGGAGGGAGTGGCTATGGCTACACCTTC.

The chain links TRBV6-5 to TRBJ2-7, with 10 positions matching TRBD1. CDR3 length: 16 residues. The V gene end was trimmed by 0 bases and the J gene end by 5 bases; junction bases not matched to a gene: 7. Per germline, CDR1 MNHEY and CDR2 SVGAGI. CDR3 in DNA: TGTGCCAGCAGTTACTCGATGGGACAGGGGTTAGACGAGCAGTACTTC. It codes for CASSYSMGQGLDEQYF.

The chain couples TRBV27 to TRBJ1-5; tentatively, D is TRBD1 (5 bases). CDR3 length: 14 amino acids. Trimming removed 10 bases from V and 2 bases from J, with 15 bases in between. Germline-derived CDR1 and CDR2 are MNHEY and SMNVEV (reference sequence). CDR3 nucleotides: TGTGCCACTTCCGACGGGACGGGCAATCAGCCCCAGCATTTT. Encoded protein: CATSDGTGNQPQHF.

Details on this clone: This sample also contains other DNA sequences that code for the same CDR3. The chain is built from TRBV7-3 and TRBJ2-7; 9 bases are a match to TRBD2. The V and J ends lost 2 bases and 2 bases, in that order; junction bases with no gene match: 4. Germline CDR1 reads SGHTA; CDR2 reads FQGTGA. The CDR3 consists of 15 residues. The CDR3 sequence is CASSLGAGGAYEQYF. CDR3 nucleotide sequence: TGTGCCAGCAGCTTAGGTGCGGGAGGGGCCTACGAGCAGTACTTC.

As to this clone: The same CDR3 also results from other DNA sequences found in this sample. The gene calls are TRBV7-2 and TRBJ1-1, with D unresolved. This CDR3 spans 12 amino acids. Trimming cost V 5 bases and J 7 bases, with 11 bases left between them. CDR1 and CDR2 from the germline V gene are SGHTA and FQGNSA. CDR3 sequence: CASSPRTDEAFF. CDR3 nucleotide sequence: TGTGCCAGCAGCCCGAGGACGGATGAAGCTTTCTTT.

The count of this clone is one. The CDR3 sequence is CASLRRVGMNTEAFF. The CDR3 DNA reads as TGTGCCAGCTTAAGGCGGGTCGGTATGAACACTGAAGCTTTCTTT. The V and J genes are TRBV28 and TRBJ1-1; D is unresolved. The germline V gene encodes CDR1 MDHEN and CDR2 SYDVKM. The germline V and J ends were trimmed by 8 bases and 0 bases, with 16 bases remaining between them. The CDR3 is 15 amino acids.

The chain recombines TRBV12-5 with TRBJ1-1, with TRBD1 matching 11 bases. The CDR3 consists of 18 residues. The ends lost 1 base at V and 0 bases at J; junction bases unmatched: 7. The germline gives CDR1 LGHNT, CDR2 FRNRAP. CDR3 residues: CASGLAQGTGGMNTEAFF. The CDR3 region has the DNA TGTGCTAGTGGTTTGGCCCAAGGGACAGGGGGGATGAACACTGAAGCTTTCTTT. Supplemented by reference TRBV12-5 and TRBJ1-1, the full variable domain reads DARVTQTPRHKVTEMGQEVTMRCQPILGHNTVFWYRQTMMQGLELLAYFRNRAPLDDSGMPKDRFSAEMPDATLATLKIQPSEPRDSAVYFCASGLAQGTGGMNTEAFFGQGTRLTVV.

The gene calls are TRBV14 and TRBJ1-4, with D unresolved. The CDR3 sequence is 13 residues long. Trimming removed 0 bases from V and 11 bases from J, with 10 bases in between. Germline loops: CDR1 SGHDN, CDR2 FVKESK. The CDR3 sequence is CASSQEIRAKLFF. The CDR3, as DNA: TGTGCCAGCAGCCAAGAGATCCGGGCGAAACTGTTTTTT.

The gene calls are TRBV9 and TRBJ1-3; D is undetermined. Trimming took 0 bases from V and 0 from J, leaving 13 bases between them. Germline V gene sequence: CDR1 SGDLS, CDR2 YYNGEE. The CDR3 runs 17 residues. The CDR3 region is CASSVDWVHSSGNTIYF. The CDR3 bases are TGTGCCAGCAGCGTAGATTGGGTCCACTCCTCTGGAAACACCATATATTTT.

The chain uses TRBV9 and TRBJ2-5, with 9 bases matching TRBD1. This CDR3 is built from 15 residues. V was pared by 4 bases and J by 5 bases, with 9 bases of the junction left unmatched. Germline V gene sequence: CDR1 SGDLS, CDR2 YYNGEE. The CDR3 bases are TGTGCCAGCAGCCCCCGGGACAGGGCCAAGGAGACCCAGTACTTC. Translated: CASSPRDRAKETQYF.

V gene TRBV9 combines with J gene TRBJ2-7; 7 nucleotides align to TRBD2. With 4 bases clipped from V and 3 bases from J, the junction kept 7 bases outside the gene matches. This CDR3 is 14 amino acids long. The V gene's germline CDR1 is SGDLS and CDR2 YYNGEE. The CDR3 here is CASSSGTTDYEQYF. CDR3 in DNA: TGTGCCAGCAGCTCAGGGACTACCGACTACGAGCAGTACTTC.

The CDR3 here is CASSQNPGTPANYGYTF. DNA of the CDR3: TGTGCCAGCAGTCAAAACCCCGGGACACCGGCCAACTATGGCTACACCTTC. The rearrangement links TRBV27 to TRBJ1-2, with TRBD1 as a possible D gene (6 bases). This CDR3 is 17 amino acids long. Germline V gene sequence: CDR1 MNHEY, CDR2 SMNVEV (reference sequence). V was shortened by 5 bases and J by 2 bases, with 21 bases between the two germline ends.

The chain recombines TRBV25-1 with TRBJ2-1, with TRBD2 as a possible D gene (6 bases). V lost 9 bases and J lost 0, with 12 bases in between. Germline CDR1 and CDR2: MGHDK and SYGVNS. This CDR3 is 14 amino acids long. CDR3 in amino acids: CASSTGVSYNEQFF. CDR3 coding DNA: TGTGCCAGTTCTACGGGGGTCTCCTACAATGAGCAGTTCTTC.

The CDR3 loop reads CASSYRESSYNEQFF. The CDR3 DNA sequence: TGTGCCAGCAGTTACCGGGAAAGCTCCTACAATGAGCAGTTCTTC. The rearrangement links TRBV6-5 to TRBJ2-1, with a weak D call TRBD2 (5 bases). Per germline, CDR1 MNHEY and CDR2 SVGAGI. This CDR3 region has 15 residues. The ends were cut back, 2 bases at V and 0 bases at J, with 8 bases in the middle.

CDR3 in DNA: TGTGCCAGCAGCTTAGCGGGAGCCTACTCCTACGAGCAGTACTTC. Translating it yields CASSLAGAYSYEQYF. J is TRBJ2-7 and V is TRBV28; 9 nucleotides agree with TRBD2. The CDR3 contains 15 residues. Germline V gene data show CDR1 as MDHEN and CDR2 as SYDVKM. Trimming took 6 bases from V and 0 from J; bases not matched to a gene: 6.

The J gene is TRBJ2-6, the V gene TRBV19; D remains ambiguous. The length of the CDR3 is 14 residues. Germline assignment: CDR1 LNHDA and CDR2 SQIVND (reference sequence). Trimming pared 6 bases from V and 0 bases from J, leaving 6 bases between. CDR3 in DNA: TGTGCCAGTAGAAGCTTCTCTGGGGCCAACGTCCTGACTTTC. Translated: CASRSFSGANVLTF.